This T cell receptor beta chain was documented in a study of molecular identifiers for immune sequencing clone quantification. From the PCR reads, TCRdb called clonotypes with MiXCR, one entry per CDR3 protein. The repertoire has more than 250,000 distinct CDR3 sequences, roughly 23% of them found once; the top ten carry 0.81%. This clonotype was picked up a small number of times. CD8+CD4-CCR7+CD45RA+ cells were sorted as naive CD8 T cells. The CDR3 runs 15 residues. Germline CDR1 and CDR2: SGHAT and FQNNGV. The ends were cut back, 5 bases at V and 0 bases at J, with 11 bases in the middle. The chain is built from TRBV11-2 and TRBJ1-3, with D possibly TRBD1 on 6 matching bases. Sequenced: naive CD8+ T cells from blood, with Jurkat cell RNA spiked in. Subset given: FACS-sorted CD8+CD4-CCR7+CD45RA+ naive T cells. The sequence came from a human donor in good health. Some libraries in this study had Jurkat cell RNA spiked in. Here the CDR3 DNA reads TGTGCCAGCAGCCGTCAGGGGACCTCTGGAAACACCATATATTTT. Encoded protein: CASSRQGTSGNTIYF.